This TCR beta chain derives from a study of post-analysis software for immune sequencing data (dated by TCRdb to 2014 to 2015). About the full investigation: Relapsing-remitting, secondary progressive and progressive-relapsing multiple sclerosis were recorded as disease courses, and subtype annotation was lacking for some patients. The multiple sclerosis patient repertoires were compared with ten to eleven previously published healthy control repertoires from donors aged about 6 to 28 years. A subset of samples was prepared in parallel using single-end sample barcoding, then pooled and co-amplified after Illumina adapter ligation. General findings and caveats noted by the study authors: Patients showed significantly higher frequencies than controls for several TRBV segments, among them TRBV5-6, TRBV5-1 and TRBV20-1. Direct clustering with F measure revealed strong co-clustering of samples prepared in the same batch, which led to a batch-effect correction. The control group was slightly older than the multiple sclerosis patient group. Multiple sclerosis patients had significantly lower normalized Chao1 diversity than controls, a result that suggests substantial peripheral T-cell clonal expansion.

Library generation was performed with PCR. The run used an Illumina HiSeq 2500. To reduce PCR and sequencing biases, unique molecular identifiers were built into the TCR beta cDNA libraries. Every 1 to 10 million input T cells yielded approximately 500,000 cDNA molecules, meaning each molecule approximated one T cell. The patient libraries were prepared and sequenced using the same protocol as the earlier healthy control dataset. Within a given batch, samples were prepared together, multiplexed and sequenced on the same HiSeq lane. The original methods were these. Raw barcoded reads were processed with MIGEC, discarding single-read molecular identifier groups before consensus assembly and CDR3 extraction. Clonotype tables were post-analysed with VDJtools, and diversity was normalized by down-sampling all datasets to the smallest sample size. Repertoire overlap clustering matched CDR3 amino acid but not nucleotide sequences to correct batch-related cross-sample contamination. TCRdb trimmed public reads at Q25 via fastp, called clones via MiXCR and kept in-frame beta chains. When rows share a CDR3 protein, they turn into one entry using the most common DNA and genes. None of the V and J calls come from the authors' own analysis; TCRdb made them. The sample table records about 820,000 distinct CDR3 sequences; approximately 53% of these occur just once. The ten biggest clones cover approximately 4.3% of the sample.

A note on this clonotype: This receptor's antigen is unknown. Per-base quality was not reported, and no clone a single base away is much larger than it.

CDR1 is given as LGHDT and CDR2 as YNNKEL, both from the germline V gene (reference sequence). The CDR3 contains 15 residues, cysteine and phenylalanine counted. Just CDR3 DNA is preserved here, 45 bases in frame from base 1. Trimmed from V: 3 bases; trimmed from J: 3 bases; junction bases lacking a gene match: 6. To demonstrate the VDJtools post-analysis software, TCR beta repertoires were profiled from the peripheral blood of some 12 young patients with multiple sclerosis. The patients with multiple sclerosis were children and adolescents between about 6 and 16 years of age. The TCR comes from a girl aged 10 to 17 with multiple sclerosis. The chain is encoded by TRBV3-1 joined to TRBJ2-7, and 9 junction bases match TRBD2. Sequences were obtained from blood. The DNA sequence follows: TGTGCCAGCAGCCAGGCTAGCGGGGCTGACTACGAGCAGTACTTC. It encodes CASSQASGADYEQYF.